This TCR beta chain was retrieved from a study of technical replicates of blood from a few donors. The protocol was immunoSEQ multiplex PCR, while the TCRdb copy is restricted to in-frame clones and leaves out a portion. The repertoire holds approximately 95,000 clones, roughly 95% seen once, with 0.3% to 0.35% in the top ten. CDR1 is GTSNPN and CDR2 is SVGIG in the germline V gene (reference sequence). The CDR3 loop spans 12 amino acids. V was pared by 4 bases and J by 0 bases, with 5 bases between. The V call is TRBV30, the J call TRBJ2-3; D unresolved. The sequencing sample was made of T cells isolated from PBMCs. This receptor was identified in a human donor in good health. The CDR3 region has the DNA TGTGCCTGGACCCTTAGCACAGATACGCAGTATTTT. Translation: CAWTLSTDTQYF.